This paragraph covers one TCR beta chain sequence. In TCRdb, the reads were re-called with MiXCR into one record per CDR3 protein. The sample consists of about 740,000 distinct CDR3 sequences, 35% of them appearing once. Germline V gene data show CDR1 as SGHVS and CDR2 as FNYEAQ. The CDR3 loop spans 15 amino acids. Trimming cost V 4 bases and J 5 bases; bases outside gene matches: 5. The entry originates in a study of T cell repertoires in cytomegalovirus infection. The overall study: Indications of both CMV infection and matching HLA type were provided by public TCR beta signatures.

The specimen sequenced was PBMCs. The chain has TRBV7-6 and TRBJ2-2; 9 bases match TRBD1. The sequence derives from a human donor in good health (CMV status not recorded). Some clones in this sample may be carry-over from other donors' samples. CDR3 residues: CASSSTGGNTGELFF. CDR3 nucleotide sequence: TGTGCCAGCAGCTCGACAGGGGGTAATACCGGGGAGCTGTTTTTT.